Included here is one TCR beta chain sequence, with context. The target antigen is unknown. CDR3 length: 15 residues. Germline CDR1 and CDR2: SGHTA and FQGTGA. With 4 bases removed from V and 1 base from J, the gap between germline ends came to 11 bases. These data are taken from a study of cytomegalovirus exposure and HLA in healthy donors. A multiplex PCR was run with 60 Vbeta primers and 13 Jbeta primers. Some clones are missing from TCRdb's copy, which holds only in-frame ones; the method was immunoSEQ multiplex PCR. The sample shows 150,000 to 200,000 clones, about 72% of them seen only once. The study's findings and limits: Previous analysis showed most TCR beta V segments were productive about 90% or about 30% of the time.

Source material: PBMCs. This clonotype originated in a girl aged 10-17 years in good health and CMV-seronegative. The rearrangement joins TRBV7-3 to TRBJ1-5, with D possibly TRBD1 on 6 matching bases. The DNA of the CDR3 is TGTGCCAGCAGCTCCGACGGACAGAGCAATCAGCCCCAGCATTTT. Protein: CASSSDGQSNQPQHF. The entire variable domain, with the rest obtained from reference TRBV7-3 and TRBJ1-5, is as follows: GAGVSQTPSNKVTEKGKYVELRCDPISGHTALYWYRQSLGQGPEFLIYFQGTGAADDSGLPNDRFFAVRPEGSVSTLKIQRTERGDSAVYLCASSSDGQSNQPQHFGDGTRLSIL.